The 15 T cell receptor beta chains in this list originate from one sample, sequenced in a study of blood T cells in healthy people across ages. Alongside a J-beta primer mix, a sample-barcoded 5' primer served in a second PCR lasting about 7 to 11 cycles. MiXCR was run by TCRdb on the 5' RACE reads, yielding one entry per CDR3 protein. The table has hundreds of thousands of distinct CDR3 sequences, 49% seen once; the top ten hold roughly 34%. The sequenced material came from blood. The receptors shown here come from a woman between 55 and 75 years old in good health.

This clonotype was recorded only once. The chain links TRBV21-1 to TRBJ2-5; TRBD2, the table's D call, was not compared with the DNA. TRBV21-1 is reported as a pseudogene. The CDR3 spans 14 residues. CDR3 amino acids: CASSNGTRRETQYF. In nucleotides, the CDR3 is TGTGCCAGCAGCAACGGGACTAGGCGAGAGACCCAGTACTTC.

This clonotype was picked up a small number of times. This chain uses TRBV3-1 with TRBJ2-5; D call uncertain. Germline V gene data show CDR1 as LGHDT and CDR2 as YNNKEL (reference sequence). V was clipped by 0 bases and J by 5 bases, with 13 bases between them. The CDR3 consists of 15 residues. In DNA, the CDR3 is TGTGCCAGCAGCCAAGATGGATTTCCCGGGGAGACCCAGTACTTC. Its protein is CASSQDGFPGETQYF.

This clonotype was counted only a few times. The CDR3 DNA sequence: TGTGCCACCAGCTTCGGACAGTTCCAAGAGACCCAGTACTTC. As protein: CATSFGQFQETQYF. The chain has TRBV15 and TRBJ2-5, with D tentatively TRBD1 (6 bases). CDR1 and CDR2 (germline): LNHNV, YYDKDF (reference sequence). This CDR3 region has 14 residues. V lost 5 bases, J lost 1 base, and 11 bases lay in between.

This chain connects TRBV15 to TRBJ2-5, with D uncertain. The CDR3 extends over 14 amino acids. Trimming removed 8 bases at V and 5 bases at J, with 18 bases between. Germline CDR1 reads LNHNV; CDR2 reads YYDKDF (reference sequence). CDR3 coding DNA: TGTGCCACCGGAGCTAGGCTAGGTGGGGAGACCCAGTACTTC. This gives the protein CATGARLGGETQYF.

This chain uses TRBV2 with TRBJ2-7; 9 bases fit TRBD2. The J segment lost 5 bases and the V segment lost 0 bases, leaving 5 bases of the junction unmatched. From germline, CDR1 is SNHLY and CDR2 FYNNEI. This CDR3 contains 15 residues. CDR3 nucleotide sequence: TGTGCCAGCAGTGAAGCTAGCGGGAGTGGCAACGAGCAGTACTTC. Its translation: CASSEASGSGNEQYF.

This clonotype was seen many times. The chain couples TRBV20-1 to TRBJ2-5; D not resolved. Looked up from germline, CDR1 is DFQATT and CDR2 is SNEGSKA (reference sequence). The CDR3 contains 12 residues. CDR3 residues: CRLPGPGETQYF. CDR3 DNA: TGCAGACTACCGGGCCCCGGAGAGACCCAGTACTTC.

This clonotype was observed a handful of times. The rearrangement uses TRBV20-1 and TRBJ2-6; unclear D gene. Trimming removed 5 bases from V and 0 bases from J, with 5 bases in between. Germline loops: CDR1 DFQATT, CDR2 SNEGSKA (reference sequence). This CDR3 contains 13 residues. The chain's CDR3 is CSADISGANVLTF. DNA of the CDR3: TGCAGTGCTGACATCTCTGGGGCCAACGTCCTGACTTTC.

This clonotype was seen a few times. The chain recombines TRBV7-3 with TRBJ2-7, with D maybe TRBD2 (6 bases). The CDR3 loop spans 15 amino acids. Germline loops: CDR1 SGHTA, CDR2 FQGTGA. V lost 4 bases and J lost 0, with 13 bases in between. DNA of the CDR3: TGTGCCAGCAGCTCCGTGGGAGGTAGCTCCTACGAGCAGTACTTC. The encoded protein is CASSSVGGSSYEQYF.

The J gene is TRBJ2-1, the V gene TRBV7-2; 10 bases line up with TRBD2. The CDR3 is made up of 14 amino acids. Germline V gene lookup returns CDR1 SGHTA and CDR2 FQGNSA. The trim removed 5 bases at V and 4 bases at J, leaving 2 bases unmatched. The CDR3 region has the DNA TGTGCCAGCAGCGCACTAGCGGGATACAATGAGCAGTTCTTC. Translation gives CASSALAGYNEQFF. Drawing the rest from reference TRBV7-2 and TRBJ2-1, the complete variable domain is GAGVSQSPSNKVTEKGKDVELRCDPISGHTALYWYRQSLGQGLEFLIYFQGNSAPDKSGLPSDRFSAERTGGSVSTLTIQRTQQEDSAVYLCASSALAGYNEQFFGPGTRLTVL.

This clonotype was seen only a few times. V gene TRBV29-1 combines with J gene TRBJ2-3, with a possible D match to TRBD2 (6 bases). The CDR3 is 12 amino acids. The germline gives CDR1 SQVTM, CDR2 ANQGSEA. The DNA of the CDR3 is TGCAGTGACGACGGAGGGACAGATACGCAGTATTTT. Protein sequence: CSDDGGTDTQYF.

The count of this clonotype is one. V usage is TRBV2 and J usage is TRBJ2-4; the D gene could be TRBD1 or TRBD2 (5 bases each). The better agreement between TRBJ2-7 and the DNA end casts doubt on the J call. In germline, CDR1 is SNHLY, CDR2 FYNNEI. This CDR3 spans 14 amino acids. CDR3 loop: CASSEEGTSYEQYF. The CDR3 bases are TGTGCCAGCAGTGAGGAAGGGACCTCCTACGAGCAGTACTTC.

The chain employs TRBV7-2 and TRBJ1-2, with 12 bases that match TRBD1. Looked up from germline, CDR1 is SGHTA and CDR2 is FQGNSA. The CDR3 totals 17 residues. With 2 bases clipped from V and 7 bases from J, the junction kept 11 bases outside the gene matches. CDR3 residues: CASSLRLRDRGRSGYTF. The CDR3 DNA is TGTGCCAGCAGCTTACGTCTACGGGACAGGGGGCGCAGTGGCTACACCTTC.

The chain couples TRBV10-3 to TRBJ2-7; D is perhaps TRBD1 or TRBD2 (5 bases each). The CDR3 covers 15 residues. From germline, CDR1 is ENHRY and CDR2 SYGVKD. Trimming removed 0 bases at V and 0 bases at J, with 9 bases between. CDR3 bases: TGTGCCATCAGTGAGTCAGGGACGGCCTCCTACGAGCAGTACTTC. This codes for CAISESGTASYEQYF.

To note about this clonotype: The germline gene is not matched at one end of the junction; a read error may be the cause. The chain combines TRBV5-1 with TRBJ2-5; the match to TRBD2 covers 8 bases. The CDR3 length is 15 residues. Germline CDR1 and CDR2: SGHRS and YFSETQ. The CDR3 bases are TGCGCCAGCAGCCGAGGGACTAGTATACAAGAGAGCCAGTACTTC. It encodes CASSRGTSIQESQYF. The full variable domain, with the rest looked up from reference TRBV5-1 and TRBJ2-5, is KAGVTQTPRYLIKTRGQQVTLSCSPISGHRSVSWYQQTPGQGLQFLFEYFSETQRNKGNFPGRFSGRQFSNSRSEMNVSTLELGDSALYLCASSRGTSIQESQYFGPGTRLLVL.

J is TRBJ1-2 and V is TRBV6-1, with D possibly TRBD1 on 5 matching bases. V was shortened by 8 bases and J by 5 bases, with 30 bases between the two germline ends. Germline lookup yields CDR1 MNHNS and CDR2 SASEGT. The CDR3 consists of 18 residues. The CDR3 nucleotides are TGTGCCAGCGCTGGTCCTCACCTAAACCCGGGGCTCTTTTATGGCTACACCTTC. Its translation is CASAGPHLNPGLFYGYTF.